The 22 T cell receptor beta chains in this list originate from one sample, sequenced in a study of cytomegalovirus exposure and HLA in healthy donors. It was with 60 Vbeta and 13 Jbeta primers that the PCR ran. TCRdb keeps only in-frame clones here, not all; method: immunoSEQ multiplex PCR. The table for this sample gives roughly 46,000 clones. Sequencing was carried out using PBMCs. These receptors all stem from a woman aged 40 to 49 in good health and CMV-seronegative.

The chain employs TRBV14 and TRBJ2-3, with D unclear. Per the germline V gene, CDR1 is SGHDN and CDR2 is FVKESK. This CDR3 spans 16 amino acids. Trimming cost V 1 base and J 2 bases, with 13 bases left between them. CDR3 in amino acids: CASSQAAALLTDTQYF. CDR3 bases: TGTGCCAGCAGCCAAGCCGCAGCACTACTCACAGATACGCAGTATTTT.

V usage is TRBV19 and J usage is TRBJ2-1; D may be TRBD2 (6 bases). Trimming took off 6 bases at V and 2 bases at J, with 26 bases between the two ends. Germline V gives CDR1 LNHDA, CDR2 SQIVND (reference sequence). The CDR3 covers 19 residues. Here the CDR3 reads CASSQGGFGGRYPYNEQFF. The CDR3 bases are TGTGCCAGTAGCCAGGGAGGTTTTGGGGGAAGGTACCCCTACAATGAGCAGTTCTTC.

The rearrangement joins TRBV4-1 to TRBJ2-3; 8 bases map to TRBD1. This CDR3 comprises 15 residues. Germline CDR1 MGHRA, CDR2 YSYEKL. V lost 4 bases to trimming and J lost 7 bases; unmatched junction nucleotides: 10. CDR3 protein: CASSPRVTGGNTQYF. CDR3 bases: TGCGCCAGCAGCCCCCGGGTCACAGGGGGAAATACGCAGTATTTT.

The chain links TRBV25-1 to TRBJ2-1; D is perhaps TRBD2 (6 bases). Trimming stripped 2 bases from V and 6 bases from J, with 11 bases between. CDR1 is MGHDK, CDR2 SYGVNS, per germline. The CDR3 is 14 amino acids. The DNA for the CDR3 is TGTGCCAGCAGTGAACCCGGGAGCCGCAATGAGCAGTTCTTC. Translated: CASSEPGSRNEQFF.

The J gene is TRBJ1-3, the V gene TRBV7-9; 7 bases map to TRBD1. V shed 5 bases and J 8 bases; nucleotides not matched to a gene: 12. This CDR3 spans 15 amino acids. Germline CDR1 SEHNR, CDR2 FQNEAQ (reference sequence). This CDR3 reads CASSLRGQPGDTIYF. Here the CDR3 DNA reads TGTGCCAGCAGCCTACGGGGACAGCCCGGAGACACCATATATTTT.

J is TRBJ2-5 and V is TRBV28, with D possibly matching TRBD1 (6 bases). The CDR3 consists of 13 residues. Trimming took 7 bases from V and 5 from J, leaving 14 bases between them. Per the germline V gene, CDR1 is MDHEN and CDR2 is SYDVKM. For the CDR3, the DNA is TGTGCCAGCAAACGTTCAGGGGCCGAGACCCAGTACTTC. Translating it yields CASKRSGAETQYF.

The gene calls are TRBV29-1 and TRBJ2-7, with TRBD1 identical over 9 bases. J lost 3 bases, V lost 6 bases, and 9 bases had no gene match. The CDR3 consists of 14 residues. Germline CDR1 and CDR2: SQVTM and ANQGSEA. CDR3 nucleotides: TGCAGCGTGGAATCCGGGACAGGGCTCTACGAGCAGTACTTC. Its translation is CSVESGTGLYEQYF.

CDR3 bases: TGTGCCAGCAGTGAGGGGACAGGCTATGGCTACACCTTC. This sequence encodes CASSEGTGYGYTF. The chain is built from TRBV6-1 and TRBJ1-2; TRBD1 matches 8 bases. Germline assignment: CDR1 MNHNS and CDR2 SASEGT. V shed 3 bases and J 4 bases; nucleotides not matched to a gene: 1. This CDR3 has 13 residues.

The rearrangement links TRBV19 to TRBJ2-7; 8 bases agree with TRBD1. The germline gives CDR1 LNHDA, CDR2 SQIVND (reference sequence). V lost 3 bases and J lost 2; bases outside the gene matches: 3. This CDR3 comprises 14 residues. This CDR3 is CASSMTGVPYEQYF. The CDR3 DNA is TGTGCCAGTAGTATGACAGGGGTACCCTACGAGCAGTACTTC.

The V call is TRBV4-3, the J call TRBJ2-6; D may be TRBD2 (5 bases). CDR3 size: 21 residues. The germline V gene has CDR1 LGHNA and CDR2 YSLEER. Trimming cost V 0 bases and J 0 bases, with 21 bases left between them. CDR3 residues: CASSQDRPDLRGNSGANVLTF. As DNA, the CDR3 is TGCGCCAGCAGCCAAGATCGGCCAGACCTCCGGGGAAACTCTGGGGCCAACGTCCTGACTTTC.

V usage is TRBV5-1 and J usage is TRBJ2-7, with 7 bases identical to TRBD1. V lost 4 bases and J lost 0; bases outside the gene matches: 7. From germline, CDR1 is SGHRS and CDR2 YFSETQ. The CDR3 is 15 residues long. Here the CDR3 reads CASSLGTASSYEQYF. Here the CDR3 DNA reads TGCGCCAGCAGCCTGGGGACAGCGAGCTCCTACGAGCAGTACTTC.

The genes are TRBV28 and TRBJ2-3; TRBD1 agrees at 8 bases. V lost 6 bases to trimming and J lost 6 bases; unmatched junction nucleotides: 8. Germline loops: CDR1 MDHEN, CDR2 SYDVKM. The CDR3 loop spans 14 amino acids. The CDR3 region is CASRPQGAKDTQYF. As DNA, the CDR3 is TGTGCCAGCAGGCCTCAGGGGGCTAAGGATACGCAGTATTTT.

The genes are TRBV7-9 and TRBJ1-4, with a possible D match to TRBD1 (5 bases). V was trimmed by 2 bases and J by 1 base, leaving 17 bases between them. The CDR3 totals 18 residues. Germline V lookup: CDR1 SEHNR, CDR2 FQNEAQ (reference sequence). The CDR3 region has the DNA TGTGCCAGCAGCTTATCGCGCGGCAGGGATGGAACTAATGAAAAACTGTTTTTT. This translates into CASSLSRGRDGTNEKLFF.

This chain connects TRBV1 to TRBJ2-1; the D call in the table, TRBD2, was not verified against the DNA. TRBV1 is an annotated pseudogene. The CDR3 length is 14 residues. CDR3 sequence reads: CTSSPWTGFDEQFF. Here the CDR3 DNA reads TGCACCAGCAGCCCATGGACTGGCTTCGATGAGCAGTTCTTC.

This chain connects TRBV5-3 to TRBJ2-7; 11 nucleotides agree with TRBD2. TRBV5-3 is filed as an ORF, its function uncertain. The CDR3 contains 17 residues. Germline trimming cut 7 bases from V and 3 bases from J; bases unmatched to any gene: 15. CDR3 nucleotide sequence: TGTGCCAGACGGGGTAAGGGACTAGCGGACGATTACTACGAGCAGTACTTC. It is translated as CARRGKGLADDYYEQYF.

This chain connects TRBV7-2 to TRBJ1-2; perhaps TRBD1 as D (5 bases). V lost 1 base to trimming and J lost 6 bases, with 15 bases between them. The CDR3 runs to 15 residues. CDR1 and CDR2 from the germline V gene are SGHTA and FQGNSA. CDR3 nucleotides: TGTGCCAGCAGCTTAGGAGGTGGGGCTGGAGATGGCTACACCTTC. It encodes CASSLGGGAGDGYTF.

The genes are TRBV5-4 and TRBJ2-2; D is perhaps TRBD1 (5 bases). The CDR3 has 13 amino acids. Trimming cost V 9 bases and J 1 base, with 10 bases left between them. The germline CDR1 and CDR2 sequences are SGHNT and YYREEE (reference sequence). The CDR3 DNA reads as TGTGCCATCCAAAGGGGGAACACCGGGGAGCTGTTTTTT. It is translated as CAIQRGNTGELFF.

The chain has TRBV11-2 and TRBJ1-2; D is perhaps TRBD1 (5 bases). Trimming removed 5 bases from V and 7 bases from J, with 11 bases in between. Germline V CDR1 and CDR2: SGHAT, FQNNGV. The CDR3 covers 12 residues. The CDR3 DNA sequence: TGTGCCAGCAGCCCAGGGTGGAGTGGCTACACCTTC. Its translation is CASSPGWSGYTF.

The rearrangement links TRBV18 to TRBJ1-1, with D possibly being TRBD1 (6 bases). Germline loops: CDR1 KGHSH, CDR2 LQKENI. The CDR3 length is 15 residues. V shed 2 bases and J shed 3 bases, with 13 bases lying between them. DNA of the CDR3: TGTGCCAGCTCACCAATACAGGGTACGGACACTGAAGCTTTCTTT. It translates to CASSPIQGTDTEAFF.

The rearrangement joins TRBV18 to TRBJ1-1; 7 bases are a match to TRBD1. The trim removed 7 bases at V and 5 bases at J, leaving 10 bases unmatched. Germline V gene lookup returns CDR1 KGHSH and CDR2 LQKENI. The CDR3 is 14 residues long. CDR3 nucleotides: TGTGCCAGCTGGACAGGCCCTGAACGGACTGAAGCTTTCTTT. This gives the protein CASWTGPERTEAFF.

V is TRBV28 and J is TRBJ1-5; D remains ambiguous. This CDR3 region has 12 residues. Germline-derived CDR1 and CDR2 are MDHEN and SYDVKM. Trimming cost V 5 bases and J 9 bases, with 11 bases left between them. This chain's CDR3 is CASSPSRGPQHF. The CDR3 coding sequence is TGTGCCAGCAGTCCAAGCCGCGGGCCCCAGCATTTT.

This chain joins TRBV5-4 and TRBJ1-2; TRBD1 aligns across 8 bases. Trimming removed 4 bases from V and 6 bases from J; junction bases left unmatched: 5. Germline-derived CDR1 and CDR2 are SGHNT and YYREEE (reference sequence). CDR3 length: 13 amino acids. The DNA for the CDR3 is TGTGCCAGCAGCCGAGGACAGGGCGATGGCTACACCTTC. Residues: CASSRGQGDGYTF.